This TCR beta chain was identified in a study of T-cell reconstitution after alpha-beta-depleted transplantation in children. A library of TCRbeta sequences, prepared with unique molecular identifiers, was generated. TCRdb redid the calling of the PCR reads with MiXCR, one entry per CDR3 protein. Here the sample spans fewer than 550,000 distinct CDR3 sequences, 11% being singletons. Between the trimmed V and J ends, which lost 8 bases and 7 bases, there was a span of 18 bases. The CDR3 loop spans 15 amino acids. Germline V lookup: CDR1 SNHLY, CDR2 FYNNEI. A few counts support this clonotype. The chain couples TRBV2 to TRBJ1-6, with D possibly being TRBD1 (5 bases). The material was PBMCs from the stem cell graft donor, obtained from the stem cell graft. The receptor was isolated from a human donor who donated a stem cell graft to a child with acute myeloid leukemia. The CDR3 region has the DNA TGTGCCAGCGAGGGGAGGTTCACAGAAAATTCACCCCTCCACTTT. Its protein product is CASEGRFTENSPLHF.